This TCR beta chain appears in the sequencing data of a study of T-cell memory formation after mild COVID-19. The study, taken as a whole, reports: Chiefly within CM and EM were the contracting CD4+ clones; CD8+ ones were within EMRA. Cross-reactive memory appears to have joined, as suggested by some responding clones showing up in pre-infection memory. The SARS-CoV-2 specificity of second-wave clones reaching peak at day 37 remained unverified.

Trimming stripped 7 bases from V and 1 base from J, with 15 bases between. The germline CDR1 and CDR2 sequences are WSHSY and SAAADI. There are 15 residues in the CDR3. TCRdb analysed the 5' RACE reads with MiXCR anew, one entry per CDR3 protein. The data hold roughly 250,000 distinct CDR3 sequences, with 16% observed a single time. Of note for this clonotype: The antigen remains unidentified.

The sequence was obtained from a young man who had mild COVID-19 (a few samples of this study predate the infection). Cell type and time point are not known. Sequenced material: PBMCs or a T cell subset sorted from them (not recorded which). V and J are TRBV10-2 and TRBJ2-3; the D call may be TRBD1 or TRBD2 (6 bases each). CDR3 nucleotide sequence: TGCGCCAGCAAGATCGAGGGGGACTGCACAGATACGCAGTATTTT. It codes for CASKIEGDCTDTQYF.